The sequence of this TCR beta chain was determined in a study of radiation and T cells in renal cell carcinoma (TCRdb year 2020). At the level of the whole study: Samples came from a clinical trial, in which primary renal cell carcinomas received 15 Gy stereotactic body radiation therapy followed by nephrectomy 4 weeks later. A total of approximately 53 samples underwent TCR beta sequencing, made up of approximately 26 tumors and some 27 peripheral blood samples. Across all 50 or so samples, 4,016,671 unique CDR3 nucleotide sequences, encoding roughly 3 million unique CDR3 amino acid sequences, were identified.

Based on the germline V gene, the CDR1 and CDR2 sequences are LGHNA and YSLEER. The CDR3, from cysteine to phenylalanine, totals 18 residues. The read is trimmed to its CDR3 DNA, 54 bases read in frame from base 1. V drops 0 bases and J drops 5 bases, leaving 20 bases in between. The paper's findings and limits, for the study overall: In blood, the top tumor clonotypes increased between baseline and 2 weeks post-radiation and then shrank by 4 weeks, which suggests that tumor-resident clones expanded only transiently. With a single-armed trial design, the study had no way to address how radiation dose or scheduling affects the TCR repertoire. Dynamics of the blood repertoire were not tracked past 4 weeks after treatment. No pretreatment tumor biopsies were available, so the baseline intratumoral presence of clonotypes could not be determined.

Following the manufacturer's recommendations, the immunoSEQ kit was used to generate TCR beta libraries from genomic DNA. To prepare libraries, a first multiplex PCR with proprietary primers was run, followed by a second PCR that added unique barcodes, and a bead cleanup was done after each round. A kit-provided positive control reaction and a negative control reaction were included in every sample batch. The final libraries were assessed on an Agilent 4200 TapeStation D1000 ScreenTape, pooled by volume, and quantified by qPCR. Sequencing was performed on an Illumina NextSeq500 using a MidOutput 150-cycle cartridge, with 156 Read1 cycles, 15 Index1 cycles, and the kit custom primers. The pooled library was loaded at around 1.1 pM with roughly 20% PhiX control spiked in. The authors processed their data as follows. Vendor-processed data were analyzed in R, and a clonotype was defined as all T cells sharing the same CDR3 nucleotide sequence. For clone abundance analyses, frequencies were normalized to the 10,000 most abundant clones in each sample. Before analysis, public T cell clones were removed, and these numbered fewer than five per sample on average. A difference in abundance of at least 32-fold between compartments was used to define tumor-enriched and baseline blood-enriched clonotypes. A beta-binomial differential abundance model was applied to find clonotypes that expanded or contracted between blood time points. Tumor-blood repertoire similarity was measured with the Baroni-Urbani and Buser coefficient, and group comparisons used two-tailed Wilcoxon tests in R. TCRdb stores this immuneACCESS table with in-frame sequences only. Part of the clones is absent; in the studies checked, under half of the shortfall reflects unresolved V genes, and no reason is known for the rest. V and J calls and clone size are as listed in that table; D and trimming were resolved from the DNA. The sample table records 95,000 or so clones; around nine tenths of these occur just once. Around 7.9% of the sample is taken by the ten largest.

For this clone: Its binding antigen is unknown. There are no base qualities to consult, and no much larger clone falls within one base.

The intended sense of this specimen's time point label: baseline pretreatment blood. Taken with the paper, the label for treatment or condition translates to: 15 Gy SBRT to primary tumor, nephrectomy 4 weeks later. To track tumor-enriched clonotypes, serial peripheral blood was sampled from radiation-treated patients at baseline and at 2 weeks and 4 weeks after SBRT. Every patient's renal cell carcinoma showed clear cell pathology. Genomic DNA for TCR sequencing was prepared using the QIAamp DNA Blood Mini Kit (Qiagen). Only samples passing all quality control checks were included in the analyses. The V and J segments used are TRBV4-3 and TRBJ1-5, with no confident D gene call. The sequence was collected from a man aged 50 to 59 with renal cell carcinoma. The input for sequencing was blood, taken from a patient whose treatment included radiotherapy and nephrectomy. The sequence in DNA is TGCGCCAGCAGCCAAGATCCCCCCCCAGGTGGAGGGTATCAGCCCCAGCATTTT. This translates into CASSQDPPPGGGYQPQHF.